These 32 T cell receptor beta chains came from one sample sequenced in a study of T cell changes during pregnancy in multiple sclerosis. Some clones are missing from TCRdb's copy, which holds only in-frame ones; the method was immunoSEQ multiplex PCR. The sample yields under 50,000 clones, around 92% seen once. Source: CD4+ T cells from peripheral blood mononuclear cells, taken after pregnancy. These receptors were taken from a female donor with multiple sclerosis, enrolled in a pregnancy study.

The V and J genes are TRBV18 and TRBJ1-1; 8 bases are a match to TRBD1. CDR1 KGHSH and CDR2 LQKENI come from the germline V gene. CDR3 size: 14 residues. Germline trimming cut 6 bases from V and 5 bases from J; bases unmatched to any gene: 8. CDR3 coding DNA: TGTGCCAGCTCGGACAGGGTAGGGTCGACTGAAGCTTTCTTT. Its translation: CASSDRVGSTEAFF.

J is TRBJ2-5 and V is TRBV25-1; 7 bases fit TRBD1. Germline CDR1 and CDR2: MGHDK and SYGVNS. V lost 1 base and J lost 2; bases outside the gene matches: 1. The CDR3 runs to 14 residues. The CDR3 reads CASSELGQQETQYF. The DNA of the CDR3 is TGTGCCAGCAGTGAATTGGGACAGCAAGAGACCCAGTACTTC.

This CDR3 is CASSILPTGTDTQYF. The CDR3 DNA sequence: TGTGCCAGTAGTATACTCCCGACAGGCACAGATACGCAGTATTTT. V is TRBV19 and J is TRBJ2-3; D is possibly TRBD1 (5 bases). Trimming took off 2 bases at V and 1 base at J, with 10 bases between the two ends. In germline, CDR1 is LNHDA, CDR2 SQIVND (reference sequence). The CDR3 sequence is 15 residues long.

This sequence joins TRBV29-1 and TRBJ1-5; D possibly corresponds to TRBD1 (5 bases). V was trimmed by 6 bases and J by 1 base, leaving 10 bases between them. The CDR3 length is 13 residues. Germline CDR1 and CDR2: SQVTM and ANQGSEA. CDR3 amino acids: CSVQGSSNQPQHF. The DNA of the CDR3 is TGCAGCGTCCAGGGTTCGAGCAATCAGCCCCAGCATTTT.

Regarding this clone: It is unclear where the CDR3 begins or ends on the DNA, so no DNA is shown, and the CDR3 is as TCRdb lists it. The V gene is TRBV19, the J gene TRBJ2-5; whether TRBD1, the table's D call, matches the DNA was not checked. Germline V gene lookup returns CDR1 LNHDA and CDR2 SQIVND (reference sequence). The CDR3 comprises 23 residues, both ends counted. CDR3 amino acids: CASSMGQGLQETQYFGPGGTQYF.

The chain is built from TRBV28 and TRBJ1-1; TRBD1 matches at 8 bases. Germline V gives CDR1 MDHEN, CDR2 SYDVKM. This CDR3 is 11 amino acids long. Trimming removed 8 bases from V and 11 bases from J; junction bases left unmatched: 7. In DNA, the CDR3 is TGTGCCAGCGACAGGGGTAATGTGGCTTTCTTT. It is translated as CASDRGNVAFF.

V gene TRBV18 combines with J gene TRBJ1-1; 7 bases fit TRBD1. Germline V gene lookup returns CDR1 KGHSH and CDR2 LQKENI. CDR3 length: 13 residues. Unmatched junction bases numbered 1, after V lost 3 bases and J lost 3 bases. CDR3 sequence (DNA): TGTGCCAGCTCACCCGGGACAGACACTGAAGCTTTCTTT. Translation: CASSPGTDTEAFF.

The chain combines TRBV7-9 with TRBJ2-2; 10 positions agree with TRBD1. CDR1 SEHNR and CDR2 FQNEAQ come from the germline V gene (reference sequence). The CDR3 length is 15 residues. V dropped 3 bases and J dropped 6; count of bases not matched to a gene: 4. The DNA of the CDR3 is TGTGCCAGCAGCTTCCGAGGACAGGGGGCCGGGGAGCTGTTTTTT. This encodes CASSFRGQGAGELFF. Together with reference TRBV7-9 and TRBJ2-2, the CDR3 gives the full variable domain: DTGVSQNPRHKITKRGQNVTFRCDPISEHNRLYWYRQTLGQGPEFLTYFQNEAQLEKSRLLSDRFSAERPKGSFSTLEIQRTEQGDSAMYLCASSFRGQGAGELFFGEGSRLTVL.

This chain joins TRBV14 and TRBJ2-1; TRBD1 might be the D (5 bases). Deletions cut 2 bases from V and 6 bases from J, with 17 bases between. Germline V gene lookup returns CDR1 SGHDN and CDR2 FVKESK. This CDR3 has 16 residues. The CDR3 loop reads CASSQPPAFGANEQFF. For the CDR3, the DNA is TGTGCCAGCAGCCAACCCCCTGCCTTTGGGGCCAATGAGCAGTTCTTC.

The CDR3 reads CATRSRADTQYF. CDR3 DNA: TGTGCCACCCGGTCGAGGGCAGATACGCAGTATTTT. The chain couples TRBV19 to TRBJ2-3; maybe TRBD2 (5 bases). The V gene lost 10 bases and the J gene lost 4 bases, with 12 bases spanning the gap. This CDR3 has 12 residues. Looked up from germline, CDR1 is LNHDA and CDR2 is SQIVND (reference sequence).

The J gene is TRBJ1-6, the V gene TRBV25-1; D ambiguous. The germline V gene has CDR1 MGHDK and CDR2 SYGVNS. V dropped 4 bases and J dropped 3 bases, with 7 bases sitting between them. The CDR3 spans 14 residues. The CDR3 loop is CASSAAFYNSPLHF. The CDR3 coding sequence is TGTGCCAGCAGTGCAGCGTTCTATAATTCACCCCTCCACTTT.

This sequence joins TRBV15 and TRBJ2-3; D is ambiguous. The CDR3 runs 14 residues. Germline lookup yields CDR1 LNHNV and CDR2 YYDKDF (reference sequence). Trimming took 1 base from V and 4 from J, leaving 9 bases between them. This chain's CDR3 is CATSRAGRADTQYF. Written as DNA, the CDR3 is TGTGCCACCAGCAGAGCTGGGCGAGCAGATACGCAGTATTTT.

The J gene is TRBJ1-1, the V gene TRBV5-1, with TRBD1 matching 8 bases. Germline V CDR1 and CDR2: SGHRS, YFSETQ. The CDR3 totals 16 residues. Trimming removed 2 bases from V and 1 base from J; junction bases left unmatched: 7. The CDR3 DNA follows: TGCGCCAGCAGCTTCGTACAGGGGGGCGCGAACACTGAAGCTTTCTTT. It translates to CASSFVQGGANTEAFF.

V is TRBV25-1 and J is TRBJ1-3; possible D gene TRBD1, 6 bases. Germline CDR1 reads MGHDK; CDR2 reads SYGVNS. V lost 6 bases and J lost 3, with 18 bases in between. There are 16 residues in the CDR3. In nucleotides, the CDR3 is TGTGCCAGCAGCCGGCAGGGGAGAGGGAATGGAAACACCATATATTTT. It encodes CASSRQGRGNGNTIYF.

V is TRBV4-2 and J is TRBJ2-1; D is unresolved. Looked up from germline, CDR1 is LGHNA and CDR2 is YNFKEQ. This CDR3 is 15 amino acids long. Trimming shortened V by 0 bases and J by 4 bases, and 10 bases separated the two germline ends. CDR3 bases: TGTGCCAGCAGCCAAGATAACCCCAGGTACAATGAGCAGTTCTTC. Protein: CASSQDNPRYNEQFF.

The chain joins TRBV11-1 to TRBJ1-2, with D perhaps matching TRBD1 (5 bases). V lost 10 bases and J lost 2, with 11 bases in between. CDR1 SGHAT and CDR2 FQDESV come from the germline V gene (reference sequence). The CDR3 consists of 12 residues. CDR3 DNA: TGTGCCACCCAAAGGGGAAACTATGGCTACACCTTC. Protein sequence: CATQRGNYGYTF.

The chain links TRBV5-6 to TRBJ1-1; D ambiguous. Germline-derived CDR1 and CDR2 are SGHDT and YYEEEE. The CDR3 has 14 residues. V was cut by 6 bases and J by 3 bases, with 15 bases left in between. The CDR3 DNA follows: TGTGCCAGCACCCGGGAGGGATCGGACACTGAAGCTTTCTTT. Residues: CASTREGSDTEAFF.

This clone has a single count. CDR3: CASSLSSRETQYF. The CDR3 DNA reads as TGTGCCAGCAGCTTAAGTAGTCGAGAGACCCAGTACTTC. This chain connects TRBV7-3 to TRBJ2-5; D remains unclear. V was trimmed by 1 base and J by 4 bases, leaving 7 bases between them. Germline assignment: CDR1 SGHTA and CDR2 FQGTGA. The CDR3 sequence is 13 residues long.

The V and J genes are TRBV6-5 and TRBJ1-4, with no clear D. The ends were cut back, 0 bases at V and 3 bases at J, with 8 bases in the middle. The CDR3 runs to 15 residues. Per the germline V gene, CDR1 is MNHEY and CDR2 is SVGAGI. The CDR3 DNA reads TGTGCCAGCAGTTACTCGACTCGAGCTAATGAAAAACTGTTTTTT. As protein: CASSYSTRANEKLFF.

The CDR3 sequence is CASSLTGGTGDYGYTF. The CDR3 nucleotides read TGTGCCAGCAGCTTAACGGGGGGGACAGGGGACTATGGCTACACCTTC. The chain combines TRBV7-3 with TRBJ1-2; the match to TRBD1 covers 10 bases. The germline gives CDR1 SGHTA, CDR2 FQGTGA. This CDR3 contains 16 residues. V shed 0 bases, J shed 3 bases, and the junction held 4 bases outside the gene matches.

The genes are TRBV5-8 and TRBJ2-6; unclear D gene. Germline assignment: CDR1 SGHTS and CDR2 YDEGEE. The CDR3 covers 17 residues. V shed 0 bases and J shed 1 base, with 11 bases lying between them. DNA of the CDR3: TGTGCCAGCAGCTTGGGAACAGCCCCTTCTGGGGCCAACGTCCTGACTTTC. This translates into CASSLGTAPSGANVLTF.

The chain recombines TRBV5-1 with TRBJ2-7; 9 nucleotides line up with TRBD1. After removal of 7 bases from V and 7 bases from J, the junction contained 12 bases not matched to a gene. The germline CDR1 and CDR2 sequences are SGHRS and YFSETQ. The CDR3 runs to 14 residues. The CDR3 reads CASRRDRAPSEQYF. DNA for the CDR3: TGCGCCAGCCGCCGGGACAGGGCCCCTTCGGAGCAGTACTTC.

J is TRBJ2-5 and V is TRBV10-3, with TRBD2 matching 8 bases. The CDR3 runs 15 residues. Germline loops: CDR1 ENHRY, CDR2 SYGVKD. V trimming: 8 bases; J trimming: 2 bases; junction bases outside the gene matches: 10. This CDR3 is CAIATGGTIQETQYF. The CDR3, as DNA: TGTGCCATCGCTACGGGGGGGACTATTCAAGAGACCCAGTACTTC.

This chain links TRBV6-7 with TRBJ2-6; D might be TRBD1 (6 bases). TRBV6-7 is reported as an ORF; its role is uncertain. Trimming cost V 0 bases and J 0 bases, with 18 bases left between them. The CDR3 length is 20 residues. DNA for the CDR3: TGTGCCAGCAGTTACTCGGGGGCTTCAGGTCACAGCTCTGGGGCCAACGTCCTGACTTTC. It encodes CASSYSGASGHSSGANVLTF.

The genes are TRBV9 and TRBJ1-1, with D uncertain. Germline CDR1 and CDR2: SGDLS and YYNGEE. The V end lost 2 bases, the J end lost 5 bases, and 10 bases lay between the germline ends. The CDR3 has 13 residues. In DNA, the CDR3 is TGTGCCAGCAGCGTGGTAGGAGAGACTGAAGCTTTCTTT. It specifies CASSVVGETEAFF.

The genes are TRBV7-2 and TRBJ2-5; maybe TRBD1 (5 bases). The V gene lost 3 bases and the J gene lost 5 bases, with 13 bases spanning the gap. The germline V gene has CDR1 SGHTA and CDR2 FQGNSA. CDR3 size: 14 residues. CDR3 sequence reads: CASSFPTPGETQYF. CDR3 coding DNA: TGTGCCAGCAGCTTCCCCACCCCAGGGGAGACCCAGTACTTC. The complete variable domain, with remaining parts taken from reference TRBV7-2 and TRBJ2-5, reads GAGVSQSPSNKVTEKGKDVELRCDPISGHTALYWYRQSLGQGLEFLIYFQGNSAPDKSGLPSDRFSAERTGGSVSTLTIQRTQQEDSAVYLCASSFPTPGETQYFGPGTRLLVL.

The V gene is TRBV18, the J gene TRBJ2-3, with 10 bases identical to TRBD2. Germline V gene sequence: CDR1 KGHSH, CDR2 LQKENI. Losses at the gene ends were 5 bases for V and 4 bases for J; bases not matched to a gene: 6. The CDR3 is 15 residues long. The CDR3 spells CASSSLAGSADTQYF. For the CDR3, the DNA is TGTGCCAGCTCATCACTAGCGGGGAGCGCAGATACGCAGTATTTT. The variable domain in full, completed from reference TRBV18 and TRBJ2-3, reads NAGVMQNPRHLVRRRGQEARLRCSPMKGHSHVYWYRQLPEEGLKFMVYLQKENIIDESGMPKERFSAEFPKEGPSILRIQQVVRGDSAAYFCASSSLAGSADTQYFGPGTRLTVL.

This clone appeared a few times. The chain carries TRBV10-1 and TRBJ1-6; 8 bases are shared with TRBD1. This CDR3 has 14 residues. Losses at the gene ends were 4 bases for V and 6 bases for J; bases not matched to a gene: 2. Germline assignment: CDR1 WNHNN and CDR2 SYGVQD (reference sequence). The CDR3 DNA sequence: TGCGCCAGCAGTGGGGACAGGTCTAATTCACCCCTCCACTTT. Amino acids: CASSGDRSNSPLHF.

The V and J genes are TRBV5-4 and TRBJ2-7, with 7 bases identical to TRBD2. The CDR3 is 14 residues long. Germline CDR1 and CDR2: SGHNT and YYREEE (reference sequence). The V segment lost 2 bases and the J segment 3 bases; nucleotides outside the gene matches: 5. The CDR3 region has the DNA TGTGCCAGCAGCTTCGGGGAGGGGAGCTACGAGCAGTACTTC. Its translation: CASSFGEGSYEQYF. The full variable domain, with the rest looked up from reference TRBV5-4 and TRBJ2-7, is ETGVTQSPTHLIKTRGQQVTLRCSSQSGHNTVSWYQQALGQGPQFIFQYYREEENGRGNFPPRFSGLQFPNYSSELNVNALELDDSALYLCASSFGEGSYEQYFGPGTRLTVT.

This clone was picked up a small number of times. The rearrangement links TRBV19 to TRBJ1-1; no clear D. The V gene's germline CDR1 is LNHDA and CDR2 SQIVND (reference sequence). The CDR3 consists of 14 residues. The V gene lost 3 bases and the J gene lost 0 bases, with 8 bases spanning the gap. The CDR3 loop reads CASSMQFMNTEAFF. The DNA of the CDR3 is TGTGCCAGTAGTATGCAGTTCATGAACACTGAAGCTTTCTTT.

The CDR3 coding sequence is TGTGCCAGCAGTGGCTGGGGGCCAGAGGCTTTCTTT. Translation gives CASSGWGPEAFF. The rearrangement joins TRBV9 to TRBJ1-1; D possibly corresponds to TRBD1 (6 bases). V lost 5 bases to trimming and J lost 11 bases, with 16 bases between them. The CDR3 spans 12 residues. Germline CDR1 SGDLS, CDR2 YYNGEE. The full variable domain, with the rest looked up from reference TRBV9 and TRBJ1-1, is DSGVTQTPKHLITATGQRVTLRCSPRSGDLSVYWYQQSLDQGLQFLIQYYNGEERAKGNILERFSAQQFPDLHSELNLSSLELGDSALYFCASSGWGPEAFFGQGTRLTVV.

The chain uses TRBV18 and TRBJ1-2, with TRBD1 as a possible D gene (5 bases). CDR3 length: 13 amino acids. V dropped 6 bases and J dropped 4 bases, with 12 bases sitting between them. CDR1 KGHSH and CDR2 LQKENI come from the germline V gene. CDR3 DNA: TGTGCCAGCTCTGAAGACAGCCTCTATGGCTACACCTTC. It translates to CASSEDSLYGYTF. The full variable domain, in which reference TRBV18 and TRBJ1-2 provide the parts outside the CDR3, is NAGVMQNPRHLVRRRGQEARLRCSPMKGHSHVYWYRQLPEEGLKFMVYLQKENIIDESGMPKERFSAEFPKEGPSILRIQQVVRGDSAAYFCASSEDSLYGYTFGSGTRLTVV.